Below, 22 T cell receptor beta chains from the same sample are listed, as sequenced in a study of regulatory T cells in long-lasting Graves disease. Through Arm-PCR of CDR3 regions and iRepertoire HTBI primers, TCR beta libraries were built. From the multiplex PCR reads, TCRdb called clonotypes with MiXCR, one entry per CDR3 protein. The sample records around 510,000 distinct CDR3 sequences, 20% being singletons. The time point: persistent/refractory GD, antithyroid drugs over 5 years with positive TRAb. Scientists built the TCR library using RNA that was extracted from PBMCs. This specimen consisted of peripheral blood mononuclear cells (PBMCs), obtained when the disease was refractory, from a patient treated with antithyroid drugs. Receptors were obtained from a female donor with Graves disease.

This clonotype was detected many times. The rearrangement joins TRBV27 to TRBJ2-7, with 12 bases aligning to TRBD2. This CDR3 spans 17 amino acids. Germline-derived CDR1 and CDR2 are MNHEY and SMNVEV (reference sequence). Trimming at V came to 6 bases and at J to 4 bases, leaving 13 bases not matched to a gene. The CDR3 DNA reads TGTGCCAGCAGCCTTAGGCTAGCGGGAGGGCCCGGGTACGAGCAGTACTTC. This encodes CASSLRLAGGPGYEQYF.

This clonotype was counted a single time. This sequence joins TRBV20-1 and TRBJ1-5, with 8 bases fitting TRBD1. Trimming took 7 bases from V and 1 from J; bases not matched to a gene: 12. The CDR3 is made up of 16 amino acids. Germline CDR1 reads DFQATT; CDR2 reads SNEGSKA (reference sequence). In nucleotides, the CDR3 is TGCAGTGTTACATCTCAGGGGGCGCGGAGCAATCAGCCCCAGCATTTT. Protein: CSVTSQGARSNQPQHF.

Here the CDR3 reads CASSVEVGQGFNEQFF. The CDR3 nucleotides are TGTGCCAGCAGCGTAGAGGTAGGACAGGGTTTCAATGAGCAGTTCTTC. This rearrangement joins TRBV9 to TRBJ2-1; 8 bases line up with TRBD1. Losses at the gene ends were 0 bases for V and 6 bases for J; bases not matched to a gene: 8. The CDR3 consists of 16 residues. CDR1 and CDR2 (germline): SGDLS, YYNGEE. The complete variable domain, with remaining parts taken from reference TRBV9 and TRBJ2-1, reads DSGVTQTPKHLITATGQRVTLRCSPRSGDLSVYWYQQSLDQGLQFLIQYYNGEERAKGNILERFSAQQFPDLHSELNLSSLELGDSALYFCASSVEVGQGFNEQFFGPGTRLTVL.

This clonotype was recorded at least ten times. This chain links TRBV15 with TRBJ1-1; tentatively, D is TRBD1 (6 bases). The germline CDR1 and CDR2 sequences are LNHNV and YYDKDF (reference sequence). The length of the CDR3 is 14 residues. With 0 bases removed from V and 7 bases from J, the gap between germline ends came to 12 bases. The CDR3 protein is CATSREQGVGEAFF. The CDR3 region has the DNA TGTGCCACCAGCAGAGAACAGGGAGTCGGTGAAGCTTTCTTT.

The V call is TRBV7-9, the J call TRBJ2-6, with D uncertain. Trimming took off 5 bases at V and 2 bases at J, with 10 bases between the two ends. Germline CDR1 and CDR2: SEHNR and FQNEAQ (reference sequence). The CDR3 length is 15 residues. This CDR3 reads CASSPDRTGANVLTF. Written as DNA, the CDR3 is TGTGCCAGCAGCCCAGACCGTACTGGGGCCAACGTCCTGACTTTC.

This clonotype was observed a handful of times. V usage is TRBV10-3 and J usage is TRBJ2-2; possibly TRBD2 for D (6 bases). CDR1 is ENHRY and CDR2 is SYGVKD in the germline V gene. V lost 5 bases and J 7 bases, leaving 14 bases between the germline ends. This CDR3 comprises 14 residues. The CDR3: CAISQGLADGELFF. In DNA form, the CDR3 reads TGTGCCATCAGTCAGGGTTTAGCGGACGGGGAGCTGTTTTTT.

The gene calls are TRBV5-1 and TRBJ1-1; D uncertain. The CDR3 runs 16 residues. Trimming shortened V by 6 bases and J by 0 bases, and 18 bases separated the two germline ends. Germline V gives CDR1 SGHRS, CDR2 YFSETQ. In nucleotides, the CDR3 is TGCGCCAGCACTATTACAGCGAGGGCTTTGAACACTGAAGCTTTCTTT. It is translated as CASTITARALNTEAFF.

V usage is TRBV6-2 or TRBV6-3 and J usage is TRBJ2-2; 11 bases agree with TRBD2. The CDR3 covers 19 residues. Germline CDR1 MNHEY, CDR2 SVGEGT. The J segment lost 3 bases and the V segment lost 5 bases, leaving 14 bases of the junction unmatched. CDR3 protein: CASSDYFPGLAVDTGELFF. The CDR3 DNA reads TGTGCCAGCAGTGACTACTTTCCGGGACTAGCGGTGGACACCGGGGAGCTGTTTTTT.

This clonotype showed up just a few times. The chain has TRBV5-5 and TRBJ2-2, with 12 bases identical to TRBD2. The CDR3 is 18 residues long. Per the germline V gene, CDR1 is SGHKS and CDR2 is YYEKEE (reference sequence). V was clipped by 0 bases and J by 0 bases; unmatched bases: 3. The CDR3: CASSLGSSGRANTGELFF. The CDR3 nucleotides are TGTGCCAGCAGCTTGGGGTCTAGCGGGAGGGCGAACACCGGGGAGCTGTTTTTT.

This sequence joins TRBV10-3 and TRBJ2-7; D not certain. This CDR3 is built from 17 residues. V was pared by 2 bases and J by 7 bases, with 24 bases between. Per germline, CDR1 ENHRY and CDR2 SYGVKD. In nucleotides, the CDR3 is TGTGCCATCAGTGAGCCTCACGCGTCCGACTCCGGTTGGGAGCAGTACTTC. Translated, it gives CAISEPHASDSGWEQYF.

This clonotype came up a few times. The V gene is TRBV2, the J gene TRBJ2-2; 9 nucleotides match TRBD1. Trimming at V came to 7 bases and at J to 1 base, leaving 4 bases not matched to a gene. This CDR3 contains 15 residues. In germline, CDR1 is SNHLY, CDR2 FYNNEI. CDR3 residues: CASITGGLNTGELFF. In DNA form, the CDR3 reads TGTGCCAGCATAACAGGGGGCTTGAACACCGGGGAGCTGTTTTTT.

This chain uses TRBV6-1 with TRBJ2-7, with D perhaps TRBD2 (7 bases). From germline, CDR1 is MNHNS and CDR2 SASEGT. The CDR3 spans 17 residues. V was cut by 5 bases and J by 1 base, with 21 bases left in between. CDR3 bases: TGTGCCAGCAGTAACCGCAGGGGACTAACACCGTCCTACGAGCAGTACTTC. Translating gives CASSNRRGLTPSYEQYF.

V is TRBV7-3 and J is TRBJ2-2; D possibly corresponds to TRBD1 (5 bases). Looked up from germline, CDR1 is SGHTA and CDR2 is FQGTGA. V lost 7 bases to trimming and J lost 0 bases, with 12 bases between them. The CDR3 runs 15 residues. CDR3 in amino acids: CASTQGAANTGELFF. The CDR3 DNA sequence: TGTGCCAGCACCCAAGGGGCAGCGAACACCGGGGAGCTGTTTTTT.

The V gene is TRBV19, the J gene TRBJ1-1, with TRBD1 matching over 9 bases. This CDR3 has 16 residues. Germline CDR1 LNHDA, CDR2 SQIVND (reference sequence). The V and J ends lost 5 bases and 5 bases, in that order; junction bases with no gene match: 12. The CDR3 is CASSPPPQGARTEAFF. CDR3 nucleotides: TGTGCCAGTAGTCCCCCCCCACAGGGGGCTCGGACTGAAGCTTTCTTT.

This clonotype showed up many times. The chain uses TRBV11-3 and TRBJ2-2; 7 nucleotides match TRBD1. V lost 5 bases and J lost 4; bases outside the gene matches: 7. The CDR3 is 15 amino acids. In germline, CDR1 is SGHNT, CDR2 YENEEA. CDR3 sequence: CASSVRQGGTGELFF. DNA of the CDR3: TGTGCCAGCAGCGTACGACAGGGCGGCACCGGGGAGCTGTTTTTT.

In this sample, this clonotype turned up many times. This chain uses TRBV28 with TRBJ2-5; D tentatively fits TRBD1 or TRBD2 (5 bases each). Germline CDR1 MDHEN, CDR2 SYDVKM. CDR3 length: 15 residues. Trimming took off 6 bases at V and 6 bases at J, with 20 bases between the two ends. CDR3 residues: CASRYKQEAGQTQYF. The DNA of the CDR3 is TGTGCCAGCAGATATAAACAGGAGGCCGGGCAGACCCAGTACTTC.

In nucleotides, the CDR3 is TGTGCCAGCAGCACTACAGGTCGGGTCTATGGCTACACCTTC. Translation gives CASSTTGRVYGYTF. The chain recombines TRBV6-1 with TRBJ1-2; tentatively, D is TRBD1 (5 bases). The V and J ends lost 6 bases and 4 bases respectively, with 15 bases between them. Germline assignment: CDR1 MNHNS and CDR2 SASEGT. The CDR3 is 14 amino acids.

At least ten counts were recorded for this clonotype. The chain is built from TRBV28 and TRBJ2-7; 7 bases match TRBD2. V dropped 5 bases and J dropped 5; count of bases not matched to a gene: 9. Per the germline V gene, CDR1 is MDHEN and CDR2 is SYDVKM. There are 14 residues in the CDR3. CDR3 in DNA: TGTGCCAGCAGTCTCAGACCGGGAGGAGACGAGCAGTACTTC. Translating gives CASSLRPGGDEQYF.

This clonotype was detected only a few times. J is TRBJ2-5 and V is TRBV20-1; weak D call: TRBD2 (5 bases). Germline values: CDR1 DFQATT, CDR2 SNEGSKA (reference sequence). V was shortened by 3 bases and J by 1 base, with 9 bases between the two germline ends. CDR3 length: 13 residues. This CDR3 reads CSASPGFQETQYF. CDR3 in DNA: TGCAGTGCTAGTCCGGGGTTCCAAGAGACCCAGTACTTC.

The CDR3 sequence is CASSYPGTGSYEQYF. The CDR3 DNA reads as TGTGCCAGCAGTTACCCAGGGACAGGGAGCTACGAGCAGTACTTC. The chain carries TRBV6-5 and TRBJ2-7; 9 bases are shared with TRBD1. This CDR3 comprises 15 residues. Germline V gene data show CDR1 as MNHEY and CDR2 as SVGAGI. The ends lost 2 bases at V and 3 bases at J; junction bases unmatched: 5.

The CDR3 DNA reads TGCAGCGGGGCTGTAGGCGGCAAGATTGAAGCTTTCTTT. It yields the protein CSGAVGGKIEAFF. This chain connects TRBV29-1 to TRBJ1-1; D is unresolved. Trimming pared 7 bases from V and 7 bases from J, leaving 19 bases between. This CDR3 contains 13 residues. Per the germline V gene, CDR1 is SQVTM and CDR2 is ANQGSEA.

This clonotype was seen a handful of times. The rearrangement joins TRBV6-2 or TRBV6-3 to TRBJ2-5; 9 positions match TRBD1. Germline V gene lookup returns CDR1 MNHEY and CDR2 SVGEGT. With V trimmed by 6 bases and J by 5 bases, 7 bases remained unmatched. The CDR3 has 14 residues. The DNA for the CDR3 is TGTGCCAGCAGCCGGGACAGGGTTCTTGAGACCCAGTACTTC. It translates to CASSRDRVLETQYF.